The T cell receptor (beta chain) described here comes from a study of blood T cell repertoires in COVID-19. Study overall: The origin of the acute and convalescent COVID-19 samples was the United States, Italy and Spain. PBMCs, B-cell-depleted T cells, or T cells were the source of the cDNA or gDNA that made up the material.

The sample holds a few counts of this clone. Losses at the gene ends were 4 bases for V and 0 bases for J; bases not matched to a gene: 6. Per germline, CDR1 DFQATT and CDR2 SNEGSKA (reference sequence). The CDR3 runs to 15 residues. The Seattle patients, enrolled during active infection, were followed longitudinally. In the source study's methods: It was from reference gene primer amplification that nucleated cell counts were estimated. The table came from immunoSEQ multiplex PCR; TCRdb's copy has only in-frame clones and leaves some out. The V and J calls and clone size come from that table; D and trimming were worked out from the DNA. The sample contains approximately 300,000 clones, 90% of which appear only once.

The J gene is TRBJ1-3, the V gene TRBV20-1; 7 nucleotides agree with TRBD1. The TCR comes from a woman aged 40 to 55 with COVID-19, enrolled during active disease. Sequenced: peripheral blood. CDR3 nucleotides: TGCAGTGCTACTGACCGGGACAGCTCTGGAAACACCATATATTTT. Translation: CSATDRDSSGNTIYF.